The clone carrying this TCR beta chain was found once. This record belongs to a study of blood T cell repertoires in COVID-19. Overall study context: Both acute and convalescent COVID-19 samples were obtained from the United States, Italy and Spain. From T cells, B-cell-depleted T cells, or PBMCs came the material, which was cDNA or gDNA.

The CDR3 totals 15 residues. Repertoires were generated with immunoSEQ multiplex PCR, while TCRdb's copy carries only in-frame clones and drops some. This sample has about 110,000 clones; around 74% occur once, and the top ten carry 6% to 8%. Source material: peripheral blood. The rearrangement uses TRBV21-1 and TRBJ1-5; TRBD1, the D gene given by the table, was not confirmed from the DNA. TRBV21-1 is a recognized pseudogene. The receptor's source is a woman in her sixties with acute or convalescent COVID-19. CDR3 region: CASSKGGQVTQPQHF. The CDR3 DNA is TGTGCCAGCAGCAAAGGGGGACAGGTCACGCAGCCCCAGCATTTT.